Listed here are 21 T cell receptor beta chains from one sample, sequenced in a study of radiation and T cells in renal cell carcinoma (dated by TCRdb to 2018 to 2020). Libraries were prepared through the immunoSEQ multiplex PCR assay. The clones in this table, taken by TCRdb from immuneACCESS, are in-frame only. Not every clone is retained; where verified, under half of the shortfall comes from an unresolved V gene, and the cause of the rest is unknown. The sample includes about 59,000 clones, with more than 60% observed a single time. The ten largest account for 6% to 9.5% of the sample. What this sample's time point label stands for: baseline pretreatment blood. The treatment or condition label corresponds to: 15 Gy SBRT to primary tumor, nephrectomy 4 weeks later. The sample consisted of blood, taken from a patient whose treatment included radiotherapy and nephrectomy. The receptors come from a man between 60 and 75 years old with renal cell carcinoma.

The chain is built from TRBV10-2 and TRBJ1-2; possibly TRBD1 for D (6 bases). There are 12 residues in the CDR3. From germline, CDR1 is WSHSY and CDR2 SAAADI. V was clipped by 7 bases and J by 2 bases, with 8 bases between them. As DNA, the CDR3 is TGCGCCAGCACCGGACAGAACTATGGCTACACCTTC. Translating gives CASTGQNYGYTF.

For the CDR3, the DNA is TGCGCCAGCAGCGTAATGGACAGCTCCTACGAGCAGTACTTC. Its protein is CASSVMDSSYEQYF. The rearrangement joins TRBV5-1 to TRBJ2-7; TRBD1 is a possible D gene (6 bases). The CDR3 sequence is 14 residues long. Germline V gene lookup returns CDR1 SGHRS and CDR2 YFSETQ. V was trimmed by 4 bases and J by 0 bases, leaving 11 bases between them.

The genes are TRBV11-3 and TRBJ1-2; perhaps TRBD1 as D (5 bases). Germline V lookup: CDR1 SGHNT, CDR2 YENEEA. The CDR3 runs 14 residues. The V and J ends lost 1 base and 4 bases respectively, with 10 bases between them. As DNA, the CDR3 is TGTGCCAGCAGCTTAGCCGAGGGGTCCTATGGCTACACCTTC. It codes for CASSLAEGSYGYTF.

The CDR3 coding sequence is TGTGCCAGCAGCTTACTAGCGGGGGTTAACACCGGGGAGCTGTTTTTT. This sequence encodes CASSLLAGVNTGELFF. The chain links TRBV7-2 to TRBJ2-2, with 10 bases aligning to TRBD2. With V trimmed by 2 bases and J by 2 bases, 2 bases remained unmatched. The V gene's germline CDR1 is SGHTA and CDR2 FQGNSA. This CDR3 comprises 16 residues.

The chain carries TRBV7-9 and TRBJ2-5; D could derive from TRBD1 or TRBD2 (5 bases each). Per the germline V gene, CDR1 is SEHNR and CDR2 is FQNEAQ (reference sequence). CDR3 length: 15 residues. The V end was cut by 4 bases, the J end by 4 bases, with 16 bases between. The CDR3 DNA sequence: TGTGCCAGCAGCTCCGTTGTGGGGACGGGAGAGACCCAGTACTTC. Translating it yields CASSSVVGTGETQYF.

The chain is built from TRBV27 and TRBJ1-2; possibly TRBD1 for D (6 bases). Between the trimmed V and J ends, which lost 7 bases and 6 bases, there was a span of 15 bases. The V gene's germline CDR1 is MNHEY and CDR2 SMNVEV (reference sequence). This CDR3 comprises 13 residues. The CDR3 is CASTPSGHHGYTF. CDR3 in DNA: TGTGCCAGCACTCCGTCGGGACACCATGGCTACACCTTC.

The chain carries TRBV30 and TRBJ2-5, with 10 bases fitting TRBD2. V shed 4 bases and J 4 bases; nucleotides not matched to a gene: 6. The CDR3 is 14 amino acids. The V gene's germline CDR1 is GTSNPN and CDR2 SVGIG (reference sequence). The CDR3 DNA reads as TGTGCCTGGAACAGCGGGAGGGCCGGAGAGACCCAGTACTTC. Its translation: CAWNSGRAGETQYF.

The gene calls are TRBV7-2 and TRBJ1-3; 10 nucleotides agree with TRBD1. The ends lost 5 bases at V and 0 bases at J; junction bases unmatched: 4. The CDR3 has 16 amino acids. Germline CDR1 reads SGHTA; CDR2 reads FQGNSA. CDR3 loop: CASSADRGYSGNTIYF. DNA for the CDR3: TGTGCCAGCAGCGCGGACAGGGGGTACTCTGGAAACACCATATATTTT.

This sequence joins TRBV2 and TRBJ2-1; 9 nucleotides line up with TRBD1. This CDR3 has 18 residues. Trimming took 4 bases from V and 0 from J; bases not matched to a gene: 10. Per the germline V gene, CDR1 is SNHLY and CDR2 is FYNNEI. The CDR3 loop reads CASSGGQGRVSSYNEQFF. CDR3 nucleotides: TGTGCCAGCAGTGGAGGACAGGGGAGGGTATCCTCCTACAATGAGCAGTTCTTC.

The V and J genes are TRBV14 and TRBJ2-2; D gene unclear. Germline lookup yields CDR1 SGHDN and CDR2 FVKESK. Trimming stripped 1 base from V and 7 bases from J, with 7 bases between. CDR3 length: 13 amino acids. The CDR3 DNA follows: TGTGCCAGCAGCCAAGCCTTGCTCGGGGAGCTGTTTTTT. Protein: CASSQALLGELFF. The complete variable domain, with remaining parts taken from reference TRBV14 and TRBJ2-2, reads EAGVTQFPSHSVIEKGQTVTLRCDPISGHDNLYWYRRVMGKEIKFLLHFVKESKQDESGMPNNRFLAERTGGTYSTLKVQPAELEDSGVYFCASSQALLGELFFGEGSRLTVL.

The V gene is TRBV30, the J gene TRBJ2-2; D gene ambiguous. Germline CDR1 GTSNPN, CDR2 SVGIG (reference sequence). The V gene lost 1 base and the J gene lost 4 bases, with 7 bases spanning the gap. The CDR3 is 13 residues long. The CDR3 protein is CAWSGGITGELFF. CDR3 DNA: TGTGCCTGGAGTGGAGGTATCACCGGGGAGCTGTTTTTT.

CDR3 in amino acids: CAIVQALNTEAFF. CDR3 in DNA: TGTGCCATCGTTCAAGCATTGAACACTGAAGCTTTCTTT. The genes are TRBV10-3 and TRBJ1-1; no clear D gene. The V end was cut by 8 bases, the J end by 0 bases, with 10 bases between. CDR3 size: 13 residues. From germline, CDR1 is ENHRY and CDR2 SYGVKD.

The gene calls are TRBV19 and TRBJ2-2, with 7 nucleotides matching TRBD2. The CDR3 extends over 12 amino acids. Germline V gene lookup returns CDR1 LNHDA and CDR2 SQIVND (reference sequence). The CDR3 DNA follows: TGTGTATTAGCGGGGAACACCGGGGAGCTGTTTTTT. Protein: CVLAGNTGELFF. Full variable domain (remainder filled in from reference TRBV19 and TRBJ2-2): DGGITQSPKYLFRKEGQNVTLSCEQNLNHDAMYWYRQDPGQGLRLIYYSQIVNDFQKGDIAEGYSVSREKKESFPLTVTSAQKNPTAFYLCVLAGNTGELFFGEGSRLTVL.

The V and J genes are TRBV25-1 and TRBJ2-7; a possible D gene is TRBD2 (5 bases). CDR1 is MGHDK and CDR2 is SYGVNS in the germline V gene. CDR3 length: 12 amino acids. Deletions cut 6 bases from V and 6 bases from J, with 12 bases between. The CDR3 reads CASRTEGTEQYF. The CDR3 DNA sequence: TGTGCCAGCAGAACAGAGGGCACCGAGCAGTACTTC.

The gene calls are TRBV7-2 and TRBJ1-2; a weak D match, TRBD1 (6 bases). The V end lost 5 bases, the J end lost 4 bases, and 17 bases lay between the germline ends. Germline values: CDR1 SGHTA, CDR2 FQGNSA. This CDR3 region has 15 residues. CDR3 sequence: CASSLGGAQPYGYTF. As DNA, the CDR3 is TGTGCCAGCAGCCTTGGGGGGGCCCAGCCCTATGGCTACACCTTC.

This clone was detected a few times. V is TRBV2 and J is TRBJ1-6, with a tentative D call TRBD1 (5 bases). The V gene lost 6 bases and the J gene lost 0 bases, with 12 bases spanning the gap. The CDR3 is 16 residues long. The V gene's germline CDR1 is SNHLY and CDR2 FYNNEI. The CDR3 protein is CASRWDRSSYNSPLHF. CDR3 coding DNA: TGTGCCAGCAGATGGGACCGGAGCTCCTATAATTCACCCCTCCACTTT.

The J gene is TRBJ1-4, the V gene TRBV5-1, with D unclear. CDR3 length: 16 residues. CDR1 is SGHRS and CDR2 is YFSETQ in the germline V gene. Trimming shortened V by 0 bases and J by 6 bases, and 15 bases separated the two germline ends. The CDR3 DNA reads TGCGCCAGCAGCTTGGAGCGGGGTGGCCGGGATGAAAAACTGTTTTTT. Encoded protein: CASSLERGGRDEKLFF.

V is TRBV30 and J is TRBJ1-1; D remains unclear. This CDR3 spans 15 amino acids. The germline gives CDR1 GTSNPN, CDR2 SVGIG (reference sequence). V lost 2 bases, J lost 0 bases, and 13 bases lay in between. The CDR3 region is CAWSPPLQVNTEAFF. The CDR3 DNA follows: TGTGCCTGGAGTCCCCCCCTTCAGGTGAACACTGAAGCTTTCTTT.

The J gene is TRBJ2-1, the V gene TRBV11-2, with D hard to call. The germline V gene has CDR1 SGHAT and CDR2 FQNNGV. Trimming removed 8 bases from V and 5 bases from J, with 13 bases in between. This CDR3 has 13 residues. CDR3 amino acids: CASGLDDNNEQFF. The CDR3 coding sequence is TGTGCCAGCGGCCTTGACGATAACAATGAGCAGTTCTTC.

The V gene is TRBV5-4, the J gene TRBJ2-1; a possible D gene is TRBD2 (5 bases). This CDR3 region has 13 residues. Trimming took off 0 bases at V and 10 bases at J, with 11 bases between the two ends. In germline, CDR1 is SGHNT, CDR2 YYREEE (reference sequence). In DNA form, the CDR3 reads TGTGCCAGCAGCTTGGGAGGGAAAGGGGAGCAGTTCTTC. Translation gives CASSLGGKGEQFF.

In its sample, this clone was seen a few times. The chain uses TRBV7-9 and TRBJ2-2; weak D call: TRBD2 (7 bases). The CDR3 is 16 amino acids. The germline V gene encodes CDR1 SEHNR and CDR2 FQNEAQ (reference sequence). V was trimmed by 7 bases and J by 3 bases, leaving 18 bases between them. The DNA of the CDR3 is TGTGCCAGCACCCTGTTGGGGGGGCCGCACACCGGGGAGCTGTTTTTT. Its protein product is CASTLLGGPHTGELFF. Variable domain in full (rest from reference TRBV7-9 and TRBJ2-2): DTGVSQNPRHKITKRGQNVTFRCDPISEHNRLYWYRQTLGQGPEFLTYFQNEAQLEKSRLLSDRFSAERPKGSFSTLEIQRTEQGDSAMYLCASTLLGGPHTGELFFGEGSRLTVL.